This T cell receptor (beta chain) came from a study of cytomegalovirus exposure and HLA in healthy donors. Germline assignment: CDR1 SGHTA and CDR2 FQGNSA. V lost 7 bases, J lost 6 bases, and 9 bases stayed unmatched. There are 13 residues in the CDR3. This clone was counted once. Amplification used 60 Vbeta primers and 13 Jbeta primers. Clones were read by immunoSEQ multiplex PCR, and TCRdb kept only the in-frame ones, dropping some. The sample contains 150,000 to 200,000 clones, roughly 72% of which appear only once. Sequencing was carried out using PBMCs. The TCR comes from a woman aged 30 to 39 in good health and CMV-seropositive. The genes are TRBV7-2 and TRBJ2-7; 7 bases map to TRBD1. The DNA of the CDR3 is TGTGCCAGCAAACCGGGAAACAGGGGCGAGCAGTACTTC. This encodes CASKPGNRGEQYF.